The clone carrying this T cell receptor (beta chain) was counted a few times. Germline lookup yields CDR1 SGHTA and CDR2 FQGNSA. The CDR3 sequence is 15 residues long. V lost 3 bases, J lost 4 bases, and 15 bases lay in between. Profiled with immunoSEQ multiplex PCR; TCRdb holds only in-frame clones, not every one. The sample shows 120,000 or so clones, approximately 81% of them seen only once. This entry is derived from a study of blood T cell repertoires in COVID-19. Study context: Acute and convalescent COVID-19 specimens originated in the United States, Italy and Spain.

The chain uses TRBV7-2 and TRBJ1-1; D not resolved. Sequenced material: peripheral blood. The receptor was derived from a man aged 35 to 55 with active or convalescent COVID-19. The CDR3 here is CASSFVEGRGTEAFF. CDR3 DNA: TGTGCCAGCAGCTTTGTTGAAGGACGGGGCACTGAAGCTTTCTTT.